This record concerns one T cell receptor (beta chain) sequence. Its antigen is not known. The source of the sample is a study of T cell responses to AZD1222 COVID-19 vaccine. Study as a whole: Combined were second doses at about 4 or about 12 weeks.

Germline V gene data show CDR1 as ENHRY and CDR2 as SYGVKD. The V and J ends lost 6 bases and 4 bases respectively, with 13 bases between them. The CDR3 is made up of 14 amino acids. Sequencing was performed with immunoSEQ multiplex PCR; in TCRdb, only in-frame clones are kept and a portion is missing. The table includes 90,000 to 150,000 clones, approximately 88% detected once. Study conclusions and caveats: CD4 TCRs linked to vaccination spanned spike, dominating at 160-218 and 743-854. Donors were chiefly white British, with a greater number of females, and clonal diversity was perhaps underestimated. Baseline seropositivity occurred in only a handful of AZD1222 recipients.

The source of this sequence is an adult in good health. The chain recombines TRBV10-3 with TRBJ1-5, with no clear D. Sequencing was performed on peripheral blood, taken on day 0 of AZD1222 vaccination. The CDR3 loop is CAIRNDNVNQPQHF. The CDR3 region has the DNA TGTGCCATCAGAAACGACAATGTTAATCAGCCCCAGCATTTT.